These T cell receptor beta chains were read from a single sample in a study of OX40 agonist ivuxolimab in advanced cancers. Here immunoSEQ multiplex PCR was the method, and the copy in TCRdb shows in-frame clones only, minus some. The sample records approximately 39,000 clones, more than 75% being singletons. The sequencing here drew on CD4+ or CD8+ T cells sorted from blood, taken in a trial of the OX40 agonist ivuxolimab. These receptors all come from an adult with an advanced solid tumor such as melanoma, head and neck, liver or kidney cancer. Both conserved end residues are part of each CDR3. The D gene is left open where the match is weak. Size values are once, few and many counts, or a class for expanded clones, and some rows have none.

CDR3nt: TGTGCCAGCAGCCCCGGCGCAGCCTTGAACACTGAAGCTTTCTTT
CDR3aa: CASSPGAALNTEAFF
d_gene: -
j_gene: TRBJ1-1
v_gene: TRBV7-8
abundance: -

CDR3nt: TGTGCCAGCAGCCAAGAAGATACGCAGTATTTT
CDR3aa: CASSQEDTQYF
d_gene: -
j_gene: TRBJ2-3
v_gene: TRBV14
abundance: -

CDR3nt: TGCGCCAGCAGCCAAGATTCGGGGACAGGGGCCCACGAGCAGTACTTC
CDR3aa: CASSQDSGTGAHEQYF
d_gene: TRBD1
j_gene: TRBJ2-7
v_gene: TRBV4-1
abundance: -

CDR3nt: TGTGCCAGCAGCCAACTAAGTGAAAAACTGTTTTTT
CDR3aa: CASSQLSEKLFF
d_gene: -
j_gene: TRBJ1-4
v_gene: TRBV4-2
abundance: -

CDR3nt: TGTGCCAGCAGTTCGGGACTAGCGGGTAACGAGCAGTACTTC
CDR3aa: CASSSGLAGNEQYF
d_gene: TRBD2
j_gene: TRBJ2-7
v_gene: TRBV28
abundance: -

CDR3nt: TGTGCCAGCAGCCCCTGGGGGGAAAGAAACACTGAAGCTTTCTTT
CDR3aa: CASSPWGERNTEAFF
d_gene: -
j_gene: TRBJ1-1
v_gene: TRBV11-2
abundance: -

CDR3nt: TGTGCCAGCAGCTTAGCGGGTACTAGCGGGAGCGAGCAGTACTTC
CDR3aa: CASSLAGTSGSEQYF
d_gene: TRBD2
j_gene: TRBJ2-7
v_gene: TRBV7-2
abundance: -

CDR3nt: TGTGCCAGCAGCTTACACGGACTAGCGATAGTCTACAATGAGCAGTTCTTC
CDR3aa: CASSLHGLAIVYNEQFF
d_gene: TRBD2
j_gene: TRBJ2-1
v_gene: TRBV11-2
abundance: -

CDR3nt: TGTGCCAGCAGCTTAGAGGGTCTACAGGGCTTCTTCTACAATGAGCAGTTCTTC
CDR3aa: CASSLEGLQGFFYNEQFF
d_gene: -
j_gene: TRBJ2-1
v_gene: TRBV7-9
abundance: -

CDR3nt: TGTGCCAGCAGAATCACAGGAGACGAGCAGTACTTC
CDR3aa: CASRITGDEQYF
d_gene: -
j_gene: TRBJ2-7
v_gene: TRBV13
abundance: -

CDR3nt: TGCGCCAGCAGCTTGGCGTCCGGGTATAATTCACCCCTCCACTTT
CDR3aa: CASSLASGYNSPLHF
d_gene: -
j_gene: TRBJ1-6
v_gene: TRBV5-1
abundance: -

CDR3nt: TGTGCCAGCGGGCTAAGACAGGGAAATCAGCCCCAGCATTTT
CDR3aa: CASGLRQGNQPQHF
d_gene: TRBD1
j_gene: TRBJ1-5
v_gene: TRBV27
abundance: -

CDR3nt: TGTGCCAGCCGAGTTACCGGAGCCTTCTCCTACAATGAGCAGTTCTTC
CDR3aa: CASRVTGAFSYNEQFF
d_gene: -
j_gene: TRBJ2-1
v_gene: TRBV28
abundance: -

CDR3nt: TGTGCCAGCAGTTTCCGCAGTATCGGGGAGCTGTTTTTT
CDR3aa: CASSFRSIGELFF
d_gene: -
j_gene: TRBJ2-2
v_gene: TRBV27
abundance: -

CDR3nt: TGTGCCACCAGCAGCGGCAGGGGGTCCTACGAGCAGTACTTC
CDR3aa: CATSSGRGSYEQYF
d_gene: TRBD1
j_gene: TRBJ2-7
v_gene: TRBV15
abundance: -

CDR3nt: TGTGCCAGCAGCTTCGGCCAGCCGTGGGACACCGGGGAGCTGTTTTTT
CDR3aa: CASSFGQPWDTGELFF
d_gene: -
j_gene: TRBJ2-2
v_gene: TRBV5-5
abundance: -

CDR3nt: TGTGCCAGCAGCTTAGGACTATTTGCCCCAGATACGCAGTATTTT
CDR3aa: CASSLGLFAPDTQYF
d_gene: -
j_gene: TRBJ2-3
v_gene: TRBV5-4
abundance: -

CDR3nt: TGTGCCAGCAGTTTTCCCGGGACTTCCAATGGTGAAGCTTTCTTT
CDR3aa: CASSFPGTSNGEAFF
d_gene: -
j_gene: TRBJ1-1
v_gene: TRBV2
abundance: -

CDR3nt: TGCAGCGGATCGACAGGGGATGATTCACCCCTCCACTTT
CDR3aa: CSGSTGDDSPLHF
d_gene: TRBD1
j_gene: TRBJ1-6
v_gene: TRBV29-1
abundance: -

CDR3nt: TGTGCCAGCAGTGCAACTGCCAGGGGGTTTCGGAATGAGCAGTTCTTC
CDR3aa: CASSATARGFRNEQFF
d_gene: TRBD1
j_gene: TRBJ2-1
v_gene: TRBV28
abundance: -

CDR3nt: TGTGCCAGCAGCCACTCTAGCGGAATGACCTACGAGCAGTACTTC
CDR3aa: CASSHSSGMTYEQYF
d_gene: TRBD2
j_gene: TRBJ2-7
v_gene: TRBV7-8
abundance: -

CDR3nt: TGCGCCAGCAGTTTACAGGGTTACTATGGCTACACCTTC
CDR3aa: CASSLQGYYGYTF
d_gene: -
j_gene: TRBJ1-2
v_gene: TRBV4-1
abundance: once

CDR3nt: TGTGCCAGCAGGGTAGTCGGGGAGCTGTTTTTT
CDR3aa: CASRVVGELFF
d_gene: -
j_gene: TRBJ2-2
v_gene: TRBV28
abundance: -

CDR3nt: TGTGCCAGCAGTTTGGGACTAGCGGACTCCTACGAGCAGTACTTC
CDR3aa: CASSLGLADSYEQYF
d_gene: TRBD2
j_gene: TRBJ2-7
v_gene: TRBV27
abundance: -

CDR3nt: TGTGCCAGCACACGCCTTTTACGGGTAGCGGGAGGGCCGGCTCACAATGAGCAGTTCTTC
CDR3aa: CASTRLLRVAGGPAHNEQFF
d_gene: TRBD2
j_gene: TRBJ2-1
v_gene: TRBV7-8
abundance: -

CDR3nt: TGTGCCAGCAGTTTAGACGCTAAAGAAGCTTTCTTT
CDR3aa: CASSLDAKEAFF
d_gene: -
j_gene: TRBJ1-1
v_gene: TRBV28
abundance: -

CDR3nt: TGTGCCAGCAGCTTAGGGGGTGATCAAGAGACCCAGTACTTC
CDR3aa: CASSLGGDQETQYF
d_gene: -
j_gene: TRBJ2-5
v_gene: TRBV11-2
abundance: -

CDR3nt: TGTGCCAGCAGCCCCGAAGAACCTTGGGACGAAAAACTGTTTTTT
CDR3aa: CASSPEEPWDEKLFF
d_gene: -
j_gene: TRBJ1-4
v_gene: TRBV7-9
abundance: -

CDR3nt: TGTGCCAGCAGCTTAGGTCGGGCTTCCGAAGAGACCCAGTACTTC
CDR3aa: CASSLGRASEETQYF
d_gene: -
j_gene: TRBJ2-5
v_gene: TRBV11-2
abundance: -

CDR3nt: TGCGCCAGCAGCTCCGTAAAGACAGGGTTGGATGAAGCTTTCTTT
CDR3aa: CASSSVKTGLDEAFF
d_gene: TRBD1
j_gene: TRBJ1-1
v_gene: TRBV4-1
abundance: few

CDR3nt: TGTGCCAGCAGCCAAGATCGCGAGGGGAGCTACGAGCAGTACTTC
CDR3aa: CASSQDREGSYEQYF
d_gene: -
j_gene: TRBJ2-7
v_gene: TRBV4-2
abundance: -

CDR3nt: TGTGCCAGCAGTGTAACAGGGGTCTATGGCTACACCTTC
CDR3aa: CASSVTGVYGYTF
d_gene: TRBD1
j_gene: TRBJ1-2
v_gene: TRBV6-5
abundance: once

CDR3nt: TGTGCCAGCAGGGGGCAGGACTCGGCCTACGAGCAGTACTTC
CDR3aa: CASRGQDSAYEQYF
d_gene: -
j_gene: TRBJ2-7
v_gene: TRBV27
abundance: -

CDR3nt: TGTGCCAGCAGCCCGCGGGCCTACGGGACACTTATGTACAATGAGCAGTTCTTC
CDR3aa: CASSPRAYGTLMYNEQFF
d_gene: -
j_gene: TRBJ2-1
v_gene: TRBV7-9
abundance: -

CDR3nt: TGTGCCAGCAGCCCGGGGGGCGGGACCTTTGGGGAGACCCAGTACTTC
CDR3aa: CASSPGGGTFGETQYF
d_gene: -
j_gene: TRBJ2-5
v_gene: TRBV7-3
abundance: -

CDR3nt: TGCGCCAGCAGCCAATTGCTAGTGCAGACCCAGTACTTC
CDR3aa: CASSQLLVQTQYF
d_gene: -
j_gene: TRBJ2-5
v_gene: TRBV4-1
abundance: few

CDR3nt: TGTGCCAGCAGCGTACCCGCGGGACAGGGGGCGACAGATACGCAGTATTTT
CDR3aa: CASSVPAGQGATDTQYF
d_gene: TRBD1
j_gene: TRBJ2-3
v_gene: TRBV9
abundance: -

CDR3nt: TGTGCCAGCAGCTCCATCCCCGGGAGGCACAATGAGCAGTTCTTC
CDR3aa: CASSSIPGRHNEQFF
d_gene: TRBD2
j_gene: TRBJ2-1
v_gene: TRBV7-3
abundance: -

CDR3nt: TGTGCCACCAGCAGAGAAGGGCTCCACAATGAGCAGTTCTTC
CDR3aa: CATSREGLHNEQFF
d_gene: -
j_gene: TRBJ2-1
v_gene: TRBV15
abundance: -

CDR3nt: TGCGCCAGCAGTCAAGCTCACAGGGATGGCTACACCTTC
CDR3aa: CASSQAHRDGYTF
d_gene: -
j_gene: TRBJ1-2
v_gene: TRBV23-1
abundance: -

CDR3nt: TGCGCCAGCAGCCAAGACAGGACCTACCAAGAGACCCAGTACTTC
CDR3aa: CASSQDRTYQETQYF
d_gene: -
j_gene: TRBJ2-5
v_gene: TRBV4-1
abundance: -

CDR3nt: TGTGCCAGCAGTTTACGGGGGTCGCCCGACGGCTACACCTTC
CDR3aa: CASSLRGSPDGYTF
d_gene: -
j_gene: TRBJ1-2
v_gene: TRBV27
abundance: -

CDR3nt: TGTGCCAGCAGCGCAGGGGCCACGTTCGGCTACACCTTC
CDR3aa: CASSAGATFGYTF
d_gene: -
j_gene: TRBJ1-2
v_gene: TRBV9
abundance: -

CDR3nt: TGTGCCAGCAGCCTTGTAGCGGGAGTGGTCGCAGATACGCAGTATTTT
CDR3aa: CASSLVAGVVADTQYF
d_gene: TRBD2
j_gene: TRBJ2-3
v_gene: TRBV7-9
abundance: -

CDR3nt: TGTGCCAGCAGTACAACTAATGAAAAACTGTTTTTT
CDR3aa: CASSTTNEKLFF
d_gene: -
j_gene: TRBJ1-4
v_gene: TRBV27
abundance: -

CDR3nt: TGTGCCAGCAGTAGCGATCAGCCCCAGCATTTT
CDR3aa: CASSSDQPQHF
d_gene: -
j_gene: TRBJ1-5
v_gene: TRBV6-5
abundance: -

CDR3nt: TGTGCCAGTTTGCGGAGGGAACACGAGCAGTACTTC
CDR3aa: CASLRREHEQYF
d_gene: -
j_gene: TRBJ2-7
v_gene: TRBV2
abundance: few

CDR3nt: TGTGCCAGCAGCTTAGCACTAGCGGGAGGGCCCGGGGAGCTGTTTTTT
CDR3aa: CASSLALAGGPGELFF
d_gene: TRBD2
j_gene: TRBJ2-2
v_gene: TRBV7-3
abundance: -

CDR3nt: TGTGCCAGCAGTGACAGGTCACCCTTCTACGAGCAGTACTTC
CDR3aa: CASSDRSPFYEQYF
d_gene: -
j_gene: TRBJ2-7
v_gene: TRBV5-4
abundance: -

CDR3nt: TGCGCCAGCAGCTTGACCGGGACAGGGAGCACTGAAGCTTTCTTT
CDR3aa: CASSLTGTGSTEAFF
d_gene: TRBD1
j_gene: TRBJ1-1
v_gene: TRBV5-1
abundance: -

CDR3nt: TGTGCCAGCACCCCAATAAGACAGGGCTCCCCCCATCAGCCCCAGCATTTT
CDR3aa: CASTPIRQGSPHQPQHF
d_gene: -
j_gene: TRBJ1-5
v_gene: TRBV21-1
abundance: -

CDR3nt: TGCGCCAGCAGCCAAGTTGGAGCGGGGGCATACAATGAGCAGTTCTTC
CDR3aa: CASSQVGAGAYNEQFF
d_gene: TRBD2
j_gene: TRBJ2-1
v_gene: TRBV4-1
abundance: -

CDR3nt: TGTGCCAGTAGTATATGGGGGAGAGGCACCGGGGAGCTGTTTTTT
CDR3aa: CASSIWGRGTGELFF
d_gene: -
j_gene: TRBJ2-2
v_gene: TRBV19
abundance: -

CDR3nt: TGCAGCGCTACCCAGGGTTCCGGGGAGCTGTTTTTT
CDR3aa: CSATQGSGELFF
d_gene: -
j_gene: TRBJ2-2
v_gene: TRBV29-1
abundance: -

CDR3nt: TGTGCCAGTAGTGCGGGGACGTCCTACACTGAAGCTTTCTTT
CDR3aa: CASSAGTSYTEAFF
d_gene: -
j_gene: TRBJ1-1
v_gene: TRBV19
abundance: few